The TCR beta chain described here comes from a study of blood T cell repertoires in COVID-19. Study at large: The United States, Italy and Spain were the sources of the acute and convalescent COVID-19 samples. In each case, the material was cDNA or gDNA derived from T cells, B-cell-depleted T cells, or PBMCs.

Sequencing used immunoSEQ multiplex PCR; TCRdb keeps in-frame clones, though not all of them. The sample has some 75,000 clones; 80% to 95% are singletons. Germline CDR1 is WNHNN and CDR2 is SYGVQD (reference sequence). The germline V and J ends were trimmed by 5 bases and 5 bases, with 12 bases remaining between them. The CDR3 runs to 13 residues. Input material: peripheral blood. This sequence was found in a human donor in a cohort sampled during active COVID-19. V is TRBV10-1 and J is TRBJ1-1; no clear D. The DNA of the CDR3 is TGCGCCAGCAGTCCGGGTCCTGGGACTGAAGCTTTCTTT. Protein product: CASSPGPGTEAFF.